The sample holds a few counts of the clone carrying this T cell receptor (beta chain). This sample is part of a study of T-cell reconstitution after alpha-beta-depleted transplantation in children. Library preparation (for TCRbeta) was performed with unique molecular identifiers. TCRdb passed the PCR reads through MiXCR, listing each CDR3 protein once. The profile shows hundreds of thousands of distinct CDR3 sequences, approximately 13% of them singletons. CDR1 and CDR2 from the germline V gene are ENHRY and SYGVKD. The CDR3 loop spans 13 amino acids. V shed 4 bases and J 5 bases; nucleotides not matched to a gene: 1.

The sequence derives from a human donor who donated a stem cell graft to a child with combined immunodeficiency. V and J are TRBV10-3 and TRBJ2-1; the match to TRBD2 covers 8 bases. The source was PBMCs from the stem cell graft donor, collected from the stem cell graft. The CDR3 spells CAISVGLDNEQFF. The CDR3 DNA reads as TGTGCCATCAGTGTGGGACTAGACAATGAGCAGTTCTTC.